This passage covers 7 T cell receptor beta chains from one sample sequenced in a study of cytomegalovirus exposure and HLA in healthy donors. Data came from immunoSEQ multiplex PCR; TCRdb stores just in-frame clones and leaves some out. This table holds fewer than 70,000 clones, 90% to 95% found once. The material sequenced was PBMCs. These receptors all come from a woman younger than 30 in good health and CMV-seropositive.

This chain uses TRBV7-9 with TRBJ1-2; TRBD1 might be the D (6 bases). The CDR3 loop spans 15 amino acids. Trimming left V 1 base short and J 4 bases short, with 13 bases between. The germline CDR1 and CDR2 sequences are SEHNR and FQNEAQ (reference sequence). This chain's CDR3 is CASSLGQGRGYGYTF. The CDR3 nucleotides read TGTGCCAGCAGCTTAGGTCAGGGGCGCGGCTATGGCTACACCTTC. The variable domain in full, with the rest retrieved from reference TRBV7-9 and TRBJ1-2, is DTGVSQNPRHKITKRGQNVTFRCDPISEHNRLYWYRQTLGQGPEFLTYFQNEAQLEKSRLLSDRFSAERPKGSFSTLEIQRTEQGDSAMYLCASSLGQGRGYGYTFGSGTRLTVV.

The chain is built from TRBV30 and TRBJ2-3; TRBD1 matches at 10 bases. V shed 2 bases and J 3 bases; nucleotides not matched to a gene: 5. Germline CDR1 GTSNPN, CDR2 SVGIG (reference sequence). The CDR3 totals 15 residues. The CDR3 sequence: CAWSPGQGKTDTQYF. The CDR3 bases are TGTGCCTGGAGTCCGGGACAGGGGAAGACAGATACGCAGTATTTT.

This clone was recorded once. This chain connects TRBV27 to TRBJ2-2; 11 bases line up with TRBD1. The CDR3 runs 16 residues. The trim removed 6 bases at V and 4 bases at J, leaving 7 bases unmatched. Germline V gene lookup returns CDR1 MNHEY and CDR2 SMNVEV (reference sequence). CDR3 protein: CASRQGQGVRTGELFF. The CDR3 DNA follows: TGTGCCAGCAGGCAGGGACAGGGGGTTCGCACCGGGGAGCTGTTTTTT.

CDR3: CASSTTGVYGYTF. For the CDR3, the DNA is TGTGCCAGCAGCACCACAGGGGTCTATGGCTACACCTTC. The chain has TRBV11-2 and TRBJ1-2, with 7 bases matching TRBD1. Germline V gene data show CDR1 as SGHAT and CDR2 as FQNNGV. Unmatched junction bases numbered 4, after V lost 5 bases and J lost 4 bases. This CDR3 has 13 amino acids.

The V and J genes are TRBV28 and TRBJ2-5; 12 bases line up with TRBD1. J gave up 2 bases and V 5 bases, and 3 bases lay outside the gene matches. CDR1 is MDHEN, CDR2 SYDVKM, per germline. CDR3 length: 15 residues. Here the CDR3 reads CASSRDRGRQETQYF. For the CDR3, the DNA is TGTGCCAGCAGTCGGGACAGGGGGCGGCAAGAGACCCAGTACTTC.

The chain joins TRBV6-4 to TRBJ1-2; the D gene is possibly TRBD1 (5 bases). The germline V gene has CDR1 MRHNA and CDR2 SNTAGT. V gave up 3 bases and J gave up 4 bases, with 15 bases separating them. CDR3 length: 15 amino acids. In DNA form, the CDR3 reads TGTGCCAGCAGTGAGACCGCGGGGGGGTCCTATGGCTACACCTTC. Protein: CASSETAGGSYGYTF.

This chain links TRBV2 with TRBJ1-2; TRBD1 matches 7 bases. V gave up 5 bases and J gave up 5 bases; unmatched junction bases: 8. CDR1 and CDR2 from the germline V gene are SNHLY and FYNNEI. This CDR3 comprises 14 residues. The CDR3 here is CASSKRQGGYGYTF. As DNA, the CDR3 is TGTGCCAGCAGTAAACGACAGGGCGGATATGGCTACACCTTC. The full variable domain, rest sourced from reference TRBV2 and TRBJ1-2, is EPEVTQTPSHQVTQMGQEVILRCVPISNHLYFYWYRQILGQKVEFLVSFYNNEISEKSEIFDDQFSVERPDGSNFTLKIRSTKLEDSAMYFCASSKRQGGYGYTFGSGTRLTVV.